Included here is one T cell receptor beta chain sequence, with context. The antigen it binds to is not known. Base qualities were left out, and no much larger clone turns up one base away. These data belong to a study of CD8 T cells in ankylosing spondylitis (dated 2017 in TCRdb). In the study overall: The study set out to find disease-linked TCR variants by profiling T cell receptor beta repertoires in ankylosing spondylitis patients and healthy donors. The whole study cohort included about a hundred healthy donors and 25 ankylosing spondylitis patients. Peripheral blood was sampled, and synovial fluid was also collected from ankylosing spondylitis patients. Results and caveats for the whole study, not just this receptor: Blood from ankylosing spondylitis patients appeared to be characterized by a TCR beta motif composed of several highly homologous amino acid variants. The disease-linked clones had a CD8+ phenotype and were found at relatively low frequencies in peripheral blood. Some motif variants had previously been reported in the synovial fluid and blood of reactive arthritis patients, which suggests shared mechanisms of disease initiation. Significant enrichment of the disease-linked clones was reported in matched synovial fluid samples from ankylosing spondylitis patients.

The sequencer was an Illumina HiSeq 2500. Quantitative 5'-RACE with molecular barcodes was used to prepare TCR beta libraries. The authors' pipeline ran thus. A new computational method, built on a probabilistic model of VDJ rearrangement, was used to identify disease-linked TCR variants. Using fastp at Q25 and MiXCR, TCRdb reprocessed the public reads and kept productive beta chains. Rows are unified per CDR3 protein, each entry keeping the most common DNA and genes. The V and J calls follow TCRdb's processing rather than the paper's. For this sample there are fewer than 450,000 distinct CDR3 sequences; under 20% appear just once. The ten most abundant clones make up 1% of the sample. V and J are trimmed by 6 bases and 3 bases, and the gene matches miss 9 bases of the junction. The CDR3 runs 15 residues from the cysteine to the phenylalanine. Only the CDR3 DNA stays, 45 bases, in frame from base 1. CDR1 is given as SGHRS and CDR2 as YFSETQ, both from the germline V gene.

Input material: blood, either unsorted or a sorted T cell fraction (not recorded which). The sequence derives from a male donor with ankylosing spondylitis. In this chain, TRBV5-1 is recombined with TRBJ1-1; 9 nucleotides in the junction match TRBD1. The CDR3 region: CASTNGQGRDTEAFF. The sequenced DNA: TGCGCCAGCACCAACGGACAGGGGAGGGACACTGAAGCTTTCTTT.